These 11 T cell receptor beta chains were all obtained from the same sample, sequenced in a study of blood T cell repertoires in COVID-19. Profiling relied on immunoSEQ multiplex PCR, and the TCRdb table lists in-frame clones only, not all of them. Of 140,000 or so clones listed, around 83% are singletons. Sequencing was carried out using PBMCs or T cells enriched from blood (not recorded which). Source of these receptors: a man aged 45-65 years who had recovered from COVID-19.

The rearrangement links TRBV7-9 to TRBJ1-4; 9 nucleotides match TRBD1. Germline trimming cut 6 bases from V and 8 bases from J; bases unmatched to any gene: 7. Germline V gene data show CDR1 as SEHNR and CDR2 as FQNEAQ (reference sequence). This CDR3 comprises 14 residues. The CDR3 DNA reads TGTGCCAGCAGTTTACAGGGGGCCGAAGAAAAACTGTTTTTT. It codes for CASSLQGAEEKLFF.

The J gene is TRBJ2-2, the V gene TRBV27; D may be TRBD2 (6 bases). Germline V CDR1 and CDR2: MNHEY, SMNVEV (reference sequence). The CDR3 extends over 16 amino acids. V dropped 3 bases and J dropped 7 bases, with 18 bases sitting between them. The CDR3 reads CASSFSEGLEHGELFF. Here the CDR3 DNA reads TGTGCCAGCAGTTTTTCAGAGGGACTCGAGCACGGGGAGCTGTTTTTT.

The V call is TRBV7-2, the J call TRBJ1-1; 10 positions match TRBD1. There are 15 residues in the CDR3. Germline CDR1 reads SGHTA; CDR2 reads FQGNSA. The junction had 4 bases not matched to a gene; V was cut back by 0 bases and J by 6 bases. The CDR3 protein is CASSLAAGTGAEAFF. DNA for the CDR3: TGTGCCAGCAGCTTAGCCGCCGGGACAGGGGCTGAAGCTTTCTTT.

The CDR3 reads CASSLGTRGNIQYF. In nucleotides, the CDR3 is TGTGCCAGTAGCCTCGGGACAAGGGGGAACATTCAGTACTTC. The chain is built from TRBV19 and TRBJ2-4, with D possibly matching TRBD1 (6 bases). The germline gives CDR1 LNHDA, CDR2 SQIVND (reference sequence). Trimming removed 6 bases from V and 7 bases from J, with 16 bases in between. This CDR3 has 14 amino acids.

This sequence joins TRBV27 and TRBJ2-7; the D gene is possibly TRBD2 (5 bases). CDR3 length: 14 residues. The V gene's germline CDR1 is MNHEY and CDR2 SMNVEV (reference sequence). The ends were cut back, 4 bases at V and 5 bases at J, with 15 bases in the middle. CDR3 coding DNA: TGTGCCAGCAGTTGGAGCGGACTCTTTGACGAGCAGTACTTC. Translated: CASSWSGLFDEQYF.

Comment on this clone: Other nucleotide sequences from this sample produce the same CDR3. This sequence joins TRBV20-1 and TRBJ1-2, with D uncertain. This CDR3 region has 11 residues. V was trimmed by 3 bases and J by 6 bases, leaving 8 bases between them. Per the germline V gene, CDR1 is DFQATT and CDR2 is SNEGSKA (reference sequence). For the CDR3, the DNA is TGCAGTGCTAGTGCGGGAAATGGCTACACCTTC. This gives the protein CSASAGNGYTF.

CDR3 loop: CASSKHGGADTQYF. For the CDR3, the DNA is TGTGCCAGCAGCAAACACGGGGGGGCGGATACGCAGTATTTT. The chain employs TRBV21-1 and TRBJ2-3; the table names TRBD2, a call not compared with the DNA. TRBV21-1 is flagged as a pseudogene. The CDR3 is 14 residues long.

The chain couples TRBV5-8 to TRBJ1-2; 7 bases are a match to TRBD1. Looked up from germline, CDR1 is SGHTS and CDR2 is YDEGEE. The CDR3 extends over 15 amino acids. With V trimmed by 3 bases and J by 3 bases, 8 bases remained unmatched. CDR3 sequence reads: CASSWVDRLHYGYTF. CDR3 nucleotide sequence: TGTGCCAGCAGCTGGGTGGACAGGTTGCACTATGGCTACACCTTC.

The rearrangement links TRBV9 to TRBJ2-7; D call uncertain. CDR3 length: 13 residues. The germline V and J ends were trimmed by 2 bases and 3 bases, with 9 bases remaining between them. Germline V gene data show CDR1 as SGDLS and CDR2 as YYNGEE. The CDR3, as DNA: TGTGCCAGCAGCGTTCAGGATCTCTACGAGCAGTACTTC. Amino acid sequence: CASSVQDLYEQYF. The full variable domain, its missing parts supplied by reference TRBV9 and TRBJ2-7, is DSGVTQTPKHLITATGQRVTLRCSPRSGDLSVYWYQQSLDQGLQFLIQYYNGEERAKGNILERFSAQQFPDLHSELNLSSLELGDSALYFCASSVQDLYEQYFGPGTRLTVT.

Concerning this clone itself: A much more abundant neighbour one base away suggests this may be a read error. The rearrangement joins TRBV4-2 to TRBJ1-2, with D perhaps TRBD1 (5 bases). This CDR3 is 14 amino acids long. Germline values: CDR1 LGHNA, CDR2 YNFKEQ. The CDR3 coding sequence is TGTGCCAGCAGTCCCGGGGGGGGTAACTATGGCTACATCTTC. It specifies CASSPGGGNYGYIF.

This chain links TRBV29-1 with TRBJ1-4; TRBD1 aligns across 11 bases. The CDR3 is 13 residues long. The ends lost 4 bases at V and 5 bases at J; junction bases unmatched: 0. Germline-derived CDR1 and CDR2 are SQVTM and ANQGSEA. Here the CDR3 reads CSVGTGGNEKLFF. CDR3 in DNA: TGCAGCGTTGGGACAGGGGGCAATGAAAAACTGTTTTTT.